One sample yielded the 7 T cell receptor beta chains listed below, sequenced in a study of cytomegalovirus exposure and HLA in healthy donors. It was with 60 Vbeta and 13 Jbeta primers that the PCR ran. Data came from immunoSEQ multiplex PCR; TCRdb stores just in-frame clones and leaves some out. The data contain about 64,000 clones, around four fifths of them seen just once; the ten biggest clones take up about 4.8%. Specimen: PBMCs. Source of these receptors: a male donor in good health and CMV-seropositive.

The genes are TRBV5-1 and TRBJ2-7, with TRBD2 matching over 9 bases. V was clipped by 0 bases and J by 5 bases; unmatched bases: 0. The germline V gene encodes CDR1 SGHRS and CDR2 YFSETQ. The CDR3 runs to 13 residues. The CDR3 here is CASSLGLADEQYF. For the CDR3, the DNA is TGCGCCAGCAGCTTGGGACTAGCGGACGAGCAGTACTTC.

This chain links TRBV30 with TRBJ1-5, with 7 bases matching TRBD1. V shed 0 bases, J shed 1 base, and the junction held 0 bases outside the gene matches. This CDR3 has 14 amino acids. Germline CDR1 reads GTSNPN; CDR2 reads SVGIG (reference sequence). CDR3 region: CAWSVTGSNQPQHF. In nucleotides, the CDR3 is TGTGCCTGGAGTGTGACAGGGAGCAATCAGCCCCAGCATTTT.

The chain recombines TRBV4-3 with TRBJ1-5, with D perhaps TRBD1 (6 bases). This CDR3 spans 18 amino acids. Germline CDR1 is LGHNA and CDR2 is YSLEER. Trimming removed 0 bases from V and 1 base from J, with 16 bases in between. The CDR3 region is CASSQDLNREVSNQPQHF. CDR3 nucleotides: TGCGCCAGCAGCCAAGATCTAAACAGGGAAGTGAGCAATCAGCCCCAGCATTTT.

Remarks on this clone: Its ends do not fully match the called genes, so a read error is possible. The V and J genes are TRBV6-6 and TRBJ1-2; D ambiguous. The CDR3 is 15 residues long. In germline, CDR1 is MNHNY, CDR2 SVGAGI (reference sequence). CDR3 protein: CASSFDTPSGYRYTF. CDR3 DNA: TGTGCCAGCAGTTTCGACACGCCATCTGGCTATCGCTACACCTTC.

V usage is TRBV2 and J usage is TRBJ1-1; D possibly corresponds to TRBD1 (6 bases). Germline V gives CDR1 SNHLY, CDR2 FYNNEI. This CDR3 is 15 amino acids long. Trimming left V 8 bases short and J 0 bases short, with 16 bases between. CDR3 region: CASGPLDRLNTEAFF. The CDR3, as DNA: TGTGCCAGCGGCCCATTGGACAGACTGAACACTGAAGCTTTCTTT.

J is TRBJ2-7 and V is TRBV6-5; D unclear. Deletions cut 2 bases from V and 6 bases from J, with 5 bases between. Germline V CDR1 and CDR2: MNHEY, SVGAGI. The CDR3 is 11 residues long. For the CDR3, the DNA is TGTGCCAGCAGTTACGTCGGCGAGCAGTACTTC. It is translated as CASSYVGEQYF.

The V and J genes are TRBV7-2 and TRBJ1-1, with a possible D match to TRBD1 (6 bases). Germline V gene sequence: CDR1 SGHTA, CDR2 FQGNSA. The CDR3 runs 17 residues. The V and J ends lost 5 bases and 3 bases respectively, with 22 bases between them. Here the CDR3 DNA reads TGTGCCAGCAGCCAAGGGGGACGGGGGGGGAGTCACACTGAAGCTTTCTTT. This gives the protein CASSQGGRGGSHTEAFF.